The sequence of this TCR beta chain was determined in a study of T-cell reconstitution after alpha-beta-depleted transplantation in children. The ends were cut back, 4 bases at V and 2 bases at J, with 12 bases in the middle. This CDR3 has 14 residues. Germline values: CDR1 SGHRS, CDR2 YFSETQ. The TCRbeta library was prepared with unique molecular identifiers. TCRdb itself ran the PCR reads through MiXCR, one entry per CDR3 protein. The sample has around 380,000 distinct CDR3 sequences, roughly a tenth seen once; the top ten hold about 5%. The sequences come from PBMCs from the stem cell graft donor, collected from the stem cell graft. This TCR came from a human donor who donated a stem cell graft to a child with acute myeloid leukemia. The chain links TRBV5-1 to TRBJ2-5, with a tentative D call TRBD1 (5 bases). CDR3 DNA sequence: TGCGCCAGCAGCGCCGGACATCTACAAGAGACCCAGTACTTC. Its translation is CASSAGHLQETQYF. Drawing the rest from reference TRBV5-1 and TRBJ2-5, the complete variable domain is KAGVTQTPRYLIKTRGQQVTLSCSPISGHRSVSWYQQTPGQGLQFLFEYFSETQRNKGNFPGRFSGRQFSNSRSEMNVSTLELGDSALYLCASSAGHLQETQYFGPGTRLLVL.